The 17 T cell receptor beta chains in this list originate from one sample, sequenced in a study of T cells in localized non-small cell lung cancer (dated by TCRdb to the early 2020s). Library construction relied on the immunoSEQ multiplex PCR assay. TCRdb provides this immuneACCESS table in a form limited to in-frame rearrangements. Some clones are lacking; in checked studies, under half of them reflect an unresolved V gene, and why the rest are absent is not known. The sample table holds about 40,000 clones, of which 65% to 90% were seen once. Jointly, the top ten make up around 7.8% of the sample. Here the sequenced sample was peripheral blood mononuclear cells, taken before any cancer treatment. The receptors come from a male donor aged 60 or older with stage II lung adenocarcinoma.

The chain has TRBV7-3 and TRBJ2-2; no reliable D call. The CDR3 totals 13 residues. Germline values: CDR1 SGHTA, CDR2 FQGTGA. The V and J ends lost 3 bases and 6 bases respectively, with 8 bases between them. CDR3 in amino acids: CASSFTAPGELFF. In DNA form, the CDR3 reads TGTGCCAGCAGCTTTACTGCCCCCGGGGAGCTGTTTTTT.

The chain uses TRBV29-1 and TRBJ2-7; D is perhaps TRBD2 (5 bases). V was pared by 8 bases and J by 6 bases, with 14 bases between. The CDR3 covers 11 residues. CDR1 SQVTM and CDR2 ANQGSEA come from the germline V gene. As DNA, the CDR3 is TGCAGCCCCCCCGAGGGATGCGAGCAGTACTTC. It encodes CSPPEGCEQYF.

The V call is TRBV6-5, the J call TRBJ1-5; the D gene is possibly TRBD1 (6 bases). CDR1 is MNHEY, CDR2 SVGAGI, per germline. Trimming shortened V by 0 bases and J by 5 bases, and 11 bases separated the two germline ends. This CDR3 contains 15 residues. CDR3 nucleotide sequence: TGTGCCAGCAGTTACTCACCGGGGGGCCATCAGCCCCAGCATTTT. Residues: CASSYSPGGHQPQHF.

The rearrangement links TRBV14 to TRBJ2-5; D call uncertain. CDR1 and CDR2 (germline): SGHDN, FVKESK. The length of the CDR3 is 13 residues. V lost 6 bases, J lost 9 bases, and 17 bases lay in between. The CDR3 here is CASSRALVGAQYF. The CDR3 DNA reads as TGTGCCAGCAGTCGCGCCCTCGTTGGGGCCCAGTACTTC.

The rearrangement joins TRBV14 to TRBJ1-2, with TRBD1 as a possible D gene (5 bases). The CDR3 loop spans 14 amino acids. CDR1 and CDR2 (germline): SGHDN, FVKESK. V shed 1 base and J shed 3 bases, with 9 bases lying between them. CDR3 DNA: TGTGCCAGCAGCCAAGGGGGCCAGCACTATGGCTACACCTTC. Protein product: CASSQGGQHYGYTF.

The chain links TRBV6-5 to TRBJ2-7, with 10 bases fitting TRBD2. The V gene end was trimmed by 7 bases and the J gene end by 3 bases; junction bases not matched to a gene: 9. Germline assignment: CDR1 MNHEY and CDR2 SVGAGI. The CDR3 runs to 15 residues. The CDR3: CASNLRGTSVYEQYF. The CDR3 nucleotides read TGTGCCAGCAACTTACGAGGGACTAGCGTCTACGAGCAGTACTTC.

V usage is TRBV2 and J usage is TRBJ1-4, with 10 nucleotides matching TRBD1. CDR3 length: 13 residues. The J segment lost 6 bases and the V segment lost 6 bases, leaving 1 base of the junction unmatched. Germline CDR1 reads SNHLY; CDR2 reads FYNNEI. CDR3 nucleotides: TGTGCCAGCAGAGGACAGGGGGATGAAAAACTGTTTTTT. This sequence encodes CASRGQGDEKLFF.

The chain links TRBV20-1 to TRBJ2-1, with unresolved D. This CDR3 has 11 amino acids. V was clipped by 6 bases and J by 7 bases, with 10 bases between them. The germline CDR1 and CDR2 sequences are DFQATT and SNEGSKA (reference sequence). As DNA, the CDR3 is TGCAGTGCCCCATCTAGAAATGAGCAGTTCTTC. Its protein product is CSAPSRNEQFF.

The J gene is TRBJ2-1, the V gene TRBV13; tentatively, D is TRBD1 (5 bases). This CDR3 has 15 residues. The V and J ends lost 5 bases and 5 bases respectively, with 16 bases between them. Germline CDR1 PRHDT, CDR2 FYEKMQ (reference sequence). The DNA for the CDR3 is TGTGCCAGCAGCCAACGCAGGGTTCTGGACAATGAGCAGTTCTTC. As protein: CASSQRRVLDNEQFF.

This clone turned up a few times. The chain has TRBV11-2 and TRBJ1-1, with D perhaps TRBD1 (5 bases). The CDR3 consists of 16 residues. Germline CDR1 and CDR2: SGHAT and FQNNGV. V gave up 5 bases and J gave up 0 bases, with 16 bases separating them. Here the CDR3 DNA reads TGTGCCAGCAGCCCCGGGGCCCGACAGCTGAACACTGAAGCTTTCTTT. Translated, it gives CASSPGARQLNTEAFF.

The V gene is TRBV2, the J gene TRBJ1-3; D not certain. Trimming removed 6 bases at V and 3 bases at J, with 12 bases between. The CDR3 has 14 residues. The V gene's germline CDR1 is SNHLY and CDR2 FYNNEI. The CDR3 DNA is TGTGCCAGCAGGGAACCCCTCGGTGGAAACACCATATATTTT. It codes for CASREPLGGNTIYF.

The chain joins TRBV25-1 to TRBJ1-5; no reliable D call. Looked up from germline, CDR1 is MGHDK and CDR2 is SYGVNS. There are 14 residues in the CDR3. Trimming left V 5 bases short and J 0 bases short, with 8 bases between. The CDR3 sequence: CASSNQNSNQPQHF. CDR3 bases: TGTGCCAGCAGTAACCAAAATAGCAATCAGCCCCAGCATTTT.

The chain recombines TRBV5-1 with TRBJ2-2, with 11 bases fitting TRBD2. With V trimmed by 5 bases and J by 7 bases, 10 bases remained unmatched. Germline CDR1 SGHRS, CDR2 YFSETQ. The CDR3 loop spans 16 amino acids. The CDR3 sequence is CASRLISGRADGELFF. In DNA, the CDR3 is TGCGCCAGCAGATTAATTAGCGGGAGGGCCGACGGGGAGCTGTTTTTT.

The chain employs TRBV28 and TRBJ1-5; D call uncertain. The CDR3 covers 14 residues. Germline CDR1 and CDR2: MDHEN and SYDVKM. V was shortened by 5 bases and J by 6 bases, with 14 bases between the two germline ends. CDR3 loop: CASSPTNIGQPQHF. CDR3 nucleotides: TGTGCCAGCAGTCCAACAAATATTGGTCAGCCCCAGCATTTT. Looking up the rest from reference TRBV28 and TRBJ1-5 gives the full variable domain: DVKVTQSSRYLVKRTGEKVFLECVQDMDHENMFWYRQDPGLGLRLIYFSYDVKMKEKGDIPEGYSVSREKKERFSLILESASTNQTSMYLCASSPTNIGQPQHFGDGTRLSIL.

The chain couples TRBV18 to TRBJ1-5; 8 nucleotides match TRBD1. The CDR3 length is 17 residues. Germline values: CDR1 KGHSH, CDR2 LQKENI. After removal of 6 bases from V and 4 bases from J, the junction contained 14 bases not matched to a gene. CDR3 loop: CASSPMNAGGSNQPQHF. CDR3 nucleotide sequence: TGTGCCAGCTCGCCGATGAACGCAGGGGGCTCGAATCAGCCCCAGCATTTT.

The V call is TRBV28, the J call TRBJ1-2; TRBD1 matches at 7 bases. Germline V lookup: CDR1 MDHEN, CDR2 SYDVKM. The CDR3 has 16 amino acids. Germline trimming cut 2 bases from V and 7 bases from J; bases unmatched to any gene: 13. The CDR3 region has the DNA TGTGCCAGCAGTTTAGGTGGACAAACAGGGGTTGGTGGCTACACCTTC. Translation gives CASSLGGQTGVGGYTF.

The chain carries TRBV14 and TRBJ2-1, with D possibly matching TRBD1 (5 bases). The V and J ends lost 0 bases and 7 bases respectively, with 16 bases between them. The V gene's germline CDR1 is SGHDN and CDR2 FVKESK. This CDR3 region has 16 residues. This CDR3 reads CASSQEPGKSRNEQFF. The CDR3 DNA reads TGTGCCAGCAGCCAAGAACCAGGGAAGAGTAGGAATGAGCAGTTCTTC.